This T cell receptor beta chain originates from a study of T cell repertoires in cytomegalovirus infection. Worth noting for this clonotype: What it binds is not known.

The germline V gene encodes CDR1 SGHDN and CDR2 FVKESK. CDR3 length: 12 residues. TCRdb redid the calling of the reads with MiXCR, one entry per CDR3 protein. Of fewer than 650,000 distinct CDR3 sequences listed, approximately 40% are singletons. V gene TRBV14 combines with J gene TRBJ1-3; D remains ambiguous. The origin of this receptor is a human donor in good health (CMV status not recorded). Some clones in this sample may be carry-over from other donors' samples. The input for sequencing was cultured PBMCs, taken from culture after CMV antigen stimulation. The CDR3 DNA is TGTGCAGCAAGGGTTCGTGGAAACACCATATATTTT. Translating gives CAARVRGNTIYF.